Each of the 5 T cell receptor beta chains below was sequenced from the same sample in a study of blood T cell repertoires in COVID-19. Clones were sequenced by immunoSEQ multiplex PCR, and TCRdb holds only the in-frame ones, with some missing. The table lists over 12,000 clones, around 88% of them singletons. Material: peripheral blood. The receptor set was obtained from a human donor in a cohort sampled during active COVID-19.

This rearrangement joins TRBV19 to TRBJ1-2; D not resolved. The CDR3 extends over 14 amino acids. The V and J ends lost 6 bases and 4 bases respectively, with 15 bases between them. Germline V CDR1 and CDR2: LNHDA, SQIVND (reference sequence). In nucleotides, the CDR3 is TGTGCCAGTAGAAAGACACCCAACCTCTATGGCTACACCTTC. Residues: CASRKTPNLYGYTF.

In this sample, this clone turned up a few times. CDR3 protein: CASSERTGARNTIYF. In DNA form, the CDR3 reads TGTGCCAGCAGCGAGAGGACAGGGGCGAGAAACACCATATATTTT. The gene calls are TRBV13 and TRBJ1-3; 9 nucleotides match TRBD1. J was trimmed by 5 bases and V by 5 bases; bases with no gene match: 7. This CDR3 spans 15 amino acids. Germline V gives CDR1 PRHDT, CDR2 FYEKMQ (reference sequence).

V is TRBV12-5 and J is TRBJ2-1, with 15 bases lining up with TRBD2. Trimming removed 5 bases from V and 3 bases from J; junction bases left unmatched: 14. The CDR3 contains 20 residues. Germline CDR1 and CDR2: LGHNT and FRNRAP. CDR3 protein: CASGPSPGLAGGSVYNEQFF. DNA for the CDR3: TGTGCTAGTGGTCCCTCACCCGGACTAGCGGGGGGGAGTGTCTACAATGAGCAGTTCTTC.

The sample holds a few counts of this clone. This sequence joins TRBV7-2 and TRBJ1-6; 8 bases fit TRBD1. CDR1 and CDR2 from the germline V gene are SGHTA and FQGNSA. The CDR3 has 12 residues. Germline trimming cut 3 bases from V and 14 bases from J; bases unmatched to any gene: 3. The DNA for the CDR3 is TGTGCCAGCAGCTTGGACAGGGCCACCCTCCACTTT. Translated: CASSLDRATLHF. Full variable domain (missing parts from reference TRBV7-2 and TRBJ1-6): GAGVSQSPSNKVTEKGKDVELRCDPISGHTALYWYRQSLGQGLEFLIYFQGNSAPDKSGLPSDRFSAERTGGSVSTLTIQRTQQEDSAVYLCASSLDRATLHFGNGTRLTVT.

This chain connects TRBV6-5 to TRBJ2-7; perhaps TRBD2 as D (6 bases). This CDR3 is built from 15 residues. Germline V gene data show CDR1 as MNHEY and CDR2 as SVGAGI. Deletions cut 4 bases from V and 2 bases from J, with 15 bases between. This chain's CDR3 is CASSLYLRGTYEQYF. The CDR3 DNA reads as TGTGCCAGCAGTTTGTATTTGCGGGGAACCTACGAGCAGTACTTC.